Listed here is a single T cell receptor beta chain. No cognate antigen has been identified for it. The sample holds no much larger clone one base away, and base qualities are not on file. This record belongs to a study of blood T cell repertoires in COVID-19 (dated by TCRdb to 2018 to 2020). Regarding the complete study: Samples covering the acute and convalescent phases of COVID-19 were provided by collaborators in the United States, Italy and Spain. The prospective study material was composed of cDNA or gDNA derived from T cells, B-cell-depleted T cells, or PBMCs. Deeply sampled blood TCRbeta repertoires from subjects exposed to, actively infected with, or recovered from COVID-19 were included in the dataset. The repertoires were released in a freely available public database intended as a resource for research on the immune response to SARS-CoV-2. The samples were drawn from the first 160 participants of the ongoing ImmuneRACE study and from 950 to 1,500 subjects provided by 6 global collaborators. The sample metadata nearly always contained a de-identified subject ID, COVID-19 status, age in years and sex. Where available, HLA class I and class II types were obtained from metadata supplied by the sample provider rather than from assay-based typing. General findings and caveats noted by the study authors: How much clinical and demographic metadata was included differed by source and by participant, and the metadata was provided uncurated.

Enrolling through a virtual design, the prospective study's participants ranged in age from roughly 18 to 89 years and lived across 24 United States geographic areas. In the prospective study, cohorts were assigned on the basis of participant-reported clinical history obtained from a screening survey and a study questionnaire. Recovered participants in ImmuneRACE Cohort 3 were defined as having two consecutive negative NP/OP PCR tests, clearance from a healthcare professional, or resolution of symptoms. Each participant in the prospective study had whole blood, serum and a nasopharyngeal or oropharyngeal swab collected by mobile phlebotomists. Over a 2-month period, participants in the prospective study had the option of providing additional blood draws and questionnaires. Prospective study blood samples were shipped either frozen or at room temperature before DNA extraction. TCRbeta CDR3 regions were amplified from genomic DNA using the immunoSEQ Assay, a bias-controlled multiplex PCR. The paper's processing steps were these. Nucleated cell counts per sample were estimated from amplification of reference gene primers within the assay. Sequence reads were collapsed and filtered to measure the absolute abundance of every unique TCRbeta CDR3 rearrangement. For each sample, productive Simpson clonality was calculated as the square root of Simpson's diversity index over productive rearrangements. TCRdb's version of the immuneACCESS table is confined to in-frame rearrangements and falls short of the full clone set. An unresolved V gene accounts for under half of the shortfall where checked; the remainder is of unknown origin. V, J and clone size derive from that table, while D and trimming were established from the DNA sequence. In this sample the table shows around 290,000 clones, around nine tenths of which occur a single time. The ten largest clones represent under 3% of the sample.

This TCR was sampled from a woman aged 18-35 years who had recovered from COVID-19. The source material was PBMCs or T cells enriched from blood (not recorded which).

The CDR3 is CASSGGRGQPQHF. The DNA sequence is given as TGTGCCAGCAGTGGGGGGCGCGGACAGCCCCAGCATTTT. The chain couples TRBV2 to TRBJ1-5, and perhaps TRBD1 as D gene, on 6 matching bases. The CDR3 runs 13 amino acids, cysteine and phenylalanine included. Kept here is only the CDR3 DNA, which spans 39 bases and is read in frame from base 1. Trimming removed 4 bases from V and 7 bases from J, leaving 11 bases between the germline ends. The germline V gene provides CDR1 SNHLY and CDR2 FYNNEI.